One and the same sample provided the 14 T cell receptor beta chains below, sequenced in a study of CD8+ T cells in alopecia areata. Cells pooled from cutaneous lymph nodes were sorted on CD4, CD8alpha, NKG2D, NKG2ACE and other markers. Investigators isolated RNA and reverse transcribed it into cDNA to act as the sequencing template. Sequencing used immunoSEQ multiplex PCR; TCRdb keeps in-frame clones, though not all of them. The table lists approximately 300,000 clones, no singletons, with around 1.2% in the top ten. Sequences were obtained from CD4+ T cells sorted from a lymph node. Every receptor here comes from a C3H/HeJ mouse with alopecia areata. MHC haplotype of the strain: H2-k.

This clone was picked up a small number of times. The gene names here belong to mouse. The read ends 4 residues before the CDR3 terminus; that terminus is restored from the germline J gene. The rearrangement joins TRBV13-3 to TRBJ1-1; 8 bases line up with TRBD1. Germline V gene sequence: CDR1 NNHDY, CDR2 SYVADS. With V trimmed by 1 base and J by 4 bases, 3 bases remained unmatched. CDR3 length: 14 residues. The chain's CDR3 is CASSDQGAGTEVFF. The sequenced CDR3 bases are TGTGCCAGCAGTGATCAGGGGGCGGGCACA.

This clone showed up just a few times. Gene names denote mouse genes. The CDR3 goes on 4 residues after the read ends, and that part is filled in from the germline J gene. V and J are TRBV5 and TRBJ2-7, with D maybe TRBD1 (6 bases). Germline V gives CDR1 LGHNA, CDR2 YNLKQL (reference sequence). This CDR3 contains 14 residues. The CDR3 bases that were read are TGTGCCAGCAGCCCGCCGGGACAAGCATAT. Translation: CASSPPGQAY. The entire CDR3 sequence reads CASSPPGQAYEQYF.

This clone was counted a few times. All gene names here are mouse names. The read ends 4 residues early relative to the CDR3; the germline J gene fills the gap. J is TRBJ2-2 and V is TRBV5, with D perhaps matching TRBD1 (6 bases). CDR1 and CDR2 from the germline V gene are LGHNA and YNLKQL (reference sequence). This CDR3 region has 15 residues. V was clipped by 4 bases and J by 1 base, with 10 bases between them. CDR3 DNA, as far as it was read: TGTGCCAGCAGCCTCCGGGACAAAAACACCGGG. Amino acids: CASSLRDKNTG. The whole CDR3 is CASSLRDKNTGQLYF.

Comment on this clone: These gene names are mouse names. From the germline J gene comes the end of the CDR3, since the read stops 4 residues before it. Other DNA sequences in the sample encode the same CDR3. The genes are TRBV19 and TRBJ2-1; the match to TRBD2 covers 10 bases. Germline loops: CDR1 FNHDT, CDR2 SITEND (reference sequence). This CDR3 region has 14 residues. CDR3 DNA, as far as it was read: TGTGCCAGCAGTCCGACTGGGGGGAGGGCT. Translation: CASSPTGGRA. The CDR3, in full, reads CASSPTGGRAEQFF. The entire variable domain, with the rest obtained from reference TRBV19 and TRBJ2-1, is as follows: GGIITQTPKFLIGQEGQKLTLKCQQNFNHDTMYWYRQDSGKGLRLIYYSITENDLQKGDLSEGYDASREKKSSFSLTVTSAQKNEMAVFLCASSPTGGRAEQFFGPGTRLTVL.

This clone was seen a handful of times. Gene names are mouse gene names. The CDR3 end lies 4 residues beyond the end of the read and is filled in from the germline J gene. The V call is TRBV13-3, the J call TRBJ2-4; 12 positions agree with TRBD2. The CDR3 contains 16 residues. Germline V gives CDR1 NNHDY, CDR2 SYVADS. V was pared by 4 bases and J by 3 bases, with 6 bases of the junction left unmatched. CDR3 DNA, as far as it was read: TGTGCCAGCAGTCCGGGACTGGGGGGAGAGCAAAAC. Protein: CASSPGLGGEQN. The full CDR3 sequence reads CASSPGLGGEQNTLYF.

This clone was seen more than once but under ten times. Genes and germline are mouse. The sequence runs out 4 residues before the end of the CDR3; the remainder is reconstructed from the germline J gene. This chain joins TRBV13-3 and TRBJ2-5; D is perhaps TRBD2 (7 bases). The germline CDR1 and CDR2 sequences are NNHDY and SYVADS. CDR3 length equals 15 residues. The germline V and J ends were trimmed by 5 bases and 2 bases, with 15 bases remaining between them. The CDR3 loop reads CASRSGGPSQDTQYF. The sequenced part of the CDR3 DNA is TGTGCCAGCAGGAGTGGGGGGCCGAGCCAAGAC.

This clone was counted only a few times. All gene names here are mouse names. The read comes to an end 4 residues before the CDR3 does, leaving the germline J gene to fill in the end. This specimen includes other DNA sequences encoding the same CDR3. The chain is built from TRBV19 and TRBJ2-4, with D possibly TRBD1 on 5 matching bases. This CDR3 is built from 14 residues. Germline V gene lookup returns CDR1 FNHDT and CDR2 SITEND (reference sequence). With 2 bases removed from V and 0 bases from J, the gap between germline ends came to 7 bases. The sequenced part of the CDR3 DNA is TGTGCCAGCAGTATGAGGGGAAGTCAAAAC. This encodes CASSMRGSQN. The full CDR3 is CASSMRGSQNTLYF.

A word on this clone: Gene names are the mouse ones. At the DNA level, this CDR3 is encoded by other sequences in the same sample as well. Incomplete CDR3 DNA: TGCACCTGCAGTGCGGTTGGTGGGAACTCC. Its protein is CTCSAVGGNS. The full CDR3 sequence reads CTCSAVGGNSDYTF. This chain uses TRBV1 with TRBJ1-2; D is unclear. The CDR3 extends 4 residues past the end of the read, so its final part is completed from the germline J gene. The V gene's germline CDR1 is NSQYPW and CDR2 LRSPGD (reference sequence). The CDR3 extends over 14 amino acids. Trimming shortened V by 3 bases and J by 2 bases, and 10 bases separated the two germline ends.

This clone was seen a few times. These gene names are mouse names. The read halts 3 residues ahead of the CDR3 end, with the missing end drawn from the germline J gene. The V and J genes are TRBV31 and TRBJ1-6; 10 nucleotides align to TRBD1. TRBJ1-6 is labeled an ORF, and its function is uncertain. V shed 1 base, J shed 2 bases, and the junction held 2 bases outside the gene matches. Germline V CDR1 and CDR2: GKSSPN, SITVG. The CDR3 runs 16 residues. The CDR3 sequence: CAWSPGQGAYNSPLYF. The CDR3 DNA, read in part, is TGTGCCTGGAGTCCCGGACAGGGGGCCTATAATTCGCCC.

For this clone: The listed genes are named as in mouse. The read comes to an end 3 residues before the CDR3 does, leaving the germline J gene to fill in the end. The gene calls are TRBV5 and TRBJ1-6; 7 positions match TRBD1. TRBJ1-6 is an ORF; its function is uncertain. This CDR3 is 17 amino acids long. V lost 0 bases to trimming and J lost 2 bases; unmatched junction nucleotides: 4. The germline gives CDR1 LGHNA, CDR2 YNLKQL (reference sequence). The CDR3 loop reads CASSQDRQGAYNSPLYF. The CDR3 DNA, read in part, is TGTGCCAGCAGCCAAGATAGGCAGGGGGCCTATAATTCGCCC.

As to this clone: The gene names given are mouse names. The CDR3 loop is CASSDRGLNEQYF. Incomplete CDR3 DNA: TGTGCCAGCAGTGACAGGGGGCTTAAT. The J gene is TRBJ2-7, the V gene TRBV13-1; 8 bases match TRBD1. Read sequence stops 4 residues before the CDR3 end, and the germline J gene provides the missing end. This CDR3 spans 13 amino acids. The V gene's germline CDR1 is NSHNY and CDR2 SYGAGN.

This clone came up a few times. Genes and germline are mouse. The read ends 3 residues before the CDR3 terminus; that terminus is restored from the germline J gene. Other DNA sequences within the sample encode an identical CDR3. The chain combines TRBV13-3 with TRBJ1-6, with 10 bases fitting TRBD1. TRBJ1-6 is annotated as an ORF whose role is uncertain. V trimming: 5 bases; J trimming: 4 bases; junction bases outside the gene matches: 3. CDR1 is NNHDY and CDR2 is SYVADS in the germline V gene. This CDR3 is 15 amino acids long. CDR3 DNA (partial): TGTGCCAGCAGCCCGGGACAGGGGTATAATTCGCCC. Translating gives CASSPGQGYNSP. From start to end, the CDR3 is CASSPGQGYNSPLYF.

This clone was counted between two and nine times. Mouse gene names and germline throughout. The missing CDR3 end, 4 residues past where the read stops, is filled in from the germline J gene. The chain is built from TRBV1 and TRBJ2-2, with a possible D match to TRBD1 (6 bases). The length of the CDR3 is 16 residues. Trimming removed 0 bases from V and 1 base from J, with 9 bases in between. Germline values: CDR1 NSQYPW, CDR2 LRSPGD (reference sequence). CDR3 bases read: TGCACCTGCAGTGCAGAAATGGGACAAAACACCGGG. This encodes CTCSAEMGQNTG. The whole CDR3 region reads CTCSAEMGQNTGQLYF.

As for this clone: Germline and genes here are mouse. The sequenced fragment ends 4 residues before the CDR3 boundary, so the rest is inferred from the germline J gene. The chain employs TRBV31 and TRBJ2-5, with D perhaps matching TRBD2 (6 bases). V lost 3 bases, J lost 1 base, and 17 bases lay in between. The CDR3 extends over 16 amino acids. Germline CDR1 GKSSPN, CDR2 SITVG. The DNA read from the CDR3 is TGTGCCTGGAGCCCCGGGCTGGGGCGGGACCAAGAC. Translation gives CAWSPGLGRDQD. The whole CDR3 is CAWSPGLGRDQDTQYF.